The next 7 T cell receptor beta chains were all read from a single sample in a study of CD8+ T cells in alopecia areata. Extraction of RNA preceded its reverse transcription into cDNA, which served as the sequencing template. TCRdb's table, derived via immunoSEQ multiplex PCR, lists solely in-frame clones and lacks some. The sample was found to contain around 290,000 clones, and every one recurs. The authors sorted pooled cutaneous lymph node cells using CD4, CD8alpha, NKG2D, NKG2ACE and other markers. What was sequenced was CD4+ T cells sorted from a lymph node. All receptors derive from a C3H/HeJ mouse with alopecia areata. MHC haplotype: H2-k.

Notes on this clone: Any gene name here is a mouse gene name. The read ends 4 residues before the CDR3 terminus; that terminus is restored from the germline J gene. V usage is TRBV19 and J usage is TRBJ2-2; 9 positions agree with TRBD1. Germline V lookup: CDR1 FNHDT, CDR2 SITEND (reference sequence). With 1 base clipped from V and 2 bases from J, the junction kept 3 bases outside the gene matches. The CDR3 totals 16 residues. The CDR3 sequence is CASSIKTGGNTGQLYF. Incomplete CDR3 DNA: TGTGCCAGCAGTATAAAGACAGGGGGGAACACCGGG.

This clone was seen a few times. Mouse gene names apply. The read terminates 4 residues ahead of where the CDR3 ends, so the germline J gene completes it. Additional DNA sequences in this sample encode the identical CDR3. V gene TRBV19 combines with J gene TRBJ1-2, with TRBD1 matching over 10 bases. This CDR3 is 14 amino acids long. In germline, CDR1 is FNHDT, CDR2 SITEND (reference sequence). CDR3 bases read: TGTGCCAGCAGTCCGGGACAGGGGAGGTCC. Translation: CASSPGQGRS. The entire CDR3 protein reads CASSPGQGRSDYTF.

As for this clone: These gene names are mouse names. The CDR3 region is CASSPGQHAETLYF. The CDR3 DNA, read in part, is TGTGCCAGCAGCCCGGGACAGCATGCAGAA. V usage is TRBV13-3 and J usage is TRBJ2-3; TRBD1 matches at 7 bases. The CDR3 goes on 4 residues after the read ends, and that part is filled in from the germline J gene. CDR3 length equals 14 residues. Trimming took 5 bases from V and 2 from J; bases not matched to a gene: 5. Germline CDR1 NNHDY, CDR2 SYVADS.

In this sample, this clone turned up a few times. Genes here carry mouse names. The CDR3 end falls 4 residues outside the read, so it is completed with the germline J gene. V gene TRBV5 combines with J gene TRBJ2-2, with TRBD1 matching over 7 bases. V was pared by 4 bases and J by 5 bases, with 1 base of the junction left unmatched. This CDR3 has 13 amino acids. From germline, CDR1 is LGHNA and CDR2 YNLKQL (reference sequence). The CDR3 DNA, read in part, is TGTGCCAGCAGCCCACAGGGGACCGGG. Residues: CASSPQGTG. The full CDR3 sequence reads CASSPQGTGQLYF.

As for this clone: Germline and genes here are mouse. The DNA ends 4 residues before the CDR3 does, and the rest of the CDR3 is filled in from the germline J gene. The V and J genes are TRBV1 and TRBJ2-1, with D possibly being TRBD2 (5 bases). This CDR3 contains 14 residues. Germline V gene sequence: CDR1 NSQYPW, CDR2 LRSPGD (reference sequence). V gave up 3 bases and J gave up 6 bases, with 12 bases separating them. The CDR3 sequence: CTCSAGVAGAEQFF. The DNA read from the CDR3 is TGCACCTGCAGTGCTGGGGTGGCGGGTGCT.

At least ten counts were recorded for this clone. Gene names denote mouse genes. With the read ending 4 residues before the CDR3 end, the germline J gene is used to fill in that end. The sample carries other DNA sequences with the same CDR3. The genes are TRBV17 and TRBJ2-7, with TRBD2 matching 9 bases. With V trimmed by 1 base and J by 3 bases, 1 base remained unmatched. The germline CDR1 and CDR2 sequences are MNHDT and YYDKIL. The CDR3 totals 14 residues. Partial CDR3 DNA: TGTGCTAGCAGTAGAGGACTGGGGGTCTAT. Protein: CASSRGLGVY. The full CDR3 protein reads CASSRGLGVYEQYF.

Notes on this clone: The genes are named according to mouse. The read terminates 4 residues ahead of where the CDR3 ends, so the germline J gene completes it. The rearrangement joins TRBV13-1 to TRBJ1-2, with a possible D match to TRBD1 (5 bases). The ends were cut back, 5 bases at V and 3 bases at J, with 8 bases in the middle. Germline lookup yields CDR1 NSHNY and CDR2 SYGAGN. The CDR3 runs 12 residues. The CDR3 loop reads CASRAGHSDYTF. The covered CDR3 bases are TGTGCCAGCAGGGCAGGGCACTCC.